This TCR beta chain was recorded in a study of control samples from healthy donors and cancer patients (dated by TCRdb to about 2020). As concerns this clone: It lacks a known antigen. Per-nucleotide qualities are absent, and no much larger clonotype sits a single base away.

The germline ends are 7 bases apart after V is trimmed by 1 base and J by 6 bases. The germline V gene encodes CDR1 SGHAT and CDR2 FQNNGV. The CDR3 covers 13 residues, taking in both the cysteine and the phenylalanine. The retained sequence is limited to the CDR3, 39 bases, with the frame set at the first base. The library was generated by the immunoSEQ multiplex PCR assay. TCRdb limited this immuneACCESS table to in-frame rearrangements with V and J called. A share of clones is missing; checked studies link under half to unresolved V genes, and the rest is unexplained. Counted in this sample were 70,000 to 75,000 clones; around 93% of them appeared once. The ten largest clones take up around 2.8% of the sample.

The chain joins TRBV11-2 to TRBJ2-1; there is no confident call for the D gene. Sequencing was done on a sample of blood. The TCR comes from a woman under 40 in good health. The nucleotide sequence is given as TGTGCCAGCAGCTTAGGAGCGATCAATGAGCAGTTCTTC. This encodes CASSLGAINEQFF. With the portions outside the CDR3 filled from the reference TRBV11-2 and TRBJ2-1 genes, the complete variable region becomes EAGVAQSPRYKIIEKRQSVAFWCNPISGHATLYWYQQILGQGPKLLIQFQNNGVVDDSQLPKDRFSAERLKGVDSTLKIQPAKLEDSAVYLCASSLGAINEQFFGPGTRLTVL.